This T cell receptor beta chain was profiled in a study of T cells in Graves' hyperthyroidism and ophthalmopathy. Ten or more counts support this clonotype. Patients affected by ophthalmopathy presented a Clinical Activity Score of at least 3, a NOSPECS grade of at least 4, and disease duration below 3 months. Amplified regions were TCR beta CDR3 sequences from RNA transcripts. When the TCR CDR3 underwent first-round RT-PCR, the HTBI primer set was used. TCRdb reanalysed the multiplex PCR reads using MiXCR and keeps one entry per CDR3 protein. Of about 600,000 distinct CDR3 sequences in the sample, around 15% were seen once. The source of this sequence is a middle-aged woman with Graves' ophthalmopathy. The sequenced sample consisted of blood.

The CDR3 DNA reads TGTGCCAGCTCACCGGGACAGGGTGTACCTTTCTTT. Protein product: CASSPGQGVPFF. The V gene is TRBV18, the J gene TRBJ1-1; 9 nucleotides align to TRBD1. Trimming removed 3 bases from V and 12 bases from J; junction bases left unmatched: 5. The CDR3 spans 12 residues. Germline V CDR1 and CDR2: KGHSH, LQKENI.